The clone carrying this TCR beta chain was detected ten times or more. No patient had received any treatment before thyroid surgery. Using MiXCR, TCRdb reanalyzed the PCR reads. The data contain about 34,000 clones, roughly 15% of them singletons. This record belongs to a study of metastatic and nonmetastatic thyroid tumors. The overall study: Malignant thyroid and benign thyroid patients provided blood and tumor or nodule tissue whose repertoires were compared.

The CDR3 length is 13 residues. CDR1 is MNHNS, CDR2 SASEGT, per germline. Unmatched junction bases numbered 2, after V lost 7 bases and J lost 2 bases. The chain carries TRBV6-1 and TRBJ2-7; TRBD1 agrees at 10 bases. The specimen sequenced was blood. This receptor was taken from a female donor with papillary thyroid cancer or a benign thyroid nodule (not recorded which). Some clones in this sample may be carry-over from other donors' samples. The DNA for the CDR3 is TGTGCCAGCAAGGGGACAGGGGCCTACGAGCAGTACTTC. It specifies CASKGTGAYEQYF.